Shown below are 8 T cell receptor beta chains from a single sample sequenced in a study of T cell repertoires in cytomegalovirus infection. TCRdb reanalysed the reads using MiXCR and keeps one entry per CDR3 protein. The repertoire holds thousands of distinct CDR3 sequences, approximately 58% seen once, with 73% in the top ten. These receptors' targets are unknown. Sequenced sample: PBMCs, sequenced either directly or after in vitro stimulation (not recorded which). The receptor set was obtained from a human donor in good health (CMV status not recorded). Some clones in this sample may be carry-over from other donors' samples.

The CDR3 DNA is TGTGCCAGCAGTGAAGCGCCACAGGCCTCCTACGAGCAGTACTTC. Its translation: CASSEAPQASYEQYF. The chain uses TRBV6-1 and TRBJ2-7; maybe TRBD1 (5 bases). Trimming removed 0 bases at V and 0 bases at J, with 9 bases between. Germline CDR1 is MNHNS and CDR2 is SASEGT. The CDR3 covers 15 residues.

The V call is TRBV12-3 or TRBV12-4, the J call TRBJ2-1; 9 bases align to TRBD1. V dropped 7 bases and J dropped 4; count of bases not matched to a gene: 11. The CDR3 totals 16 residues. CDR3 residues: CASKTGGGFRYNEQFF. CDR3 sequence (DNA): TGTGCCAGCAAGACAGGGGGAGGATTCAGATACAATGAGCAGTTCTTC.

In the case of this clonotype: One junction end disagrees with the germline gene, perhaps due to a read error. V gene TRBV11-3 combines with J gene TRBJ2-1, with 15 bases that match TRBD2. Per the germline V gene, CDR1 is SGHNT and CDR2 is YENEEA. The CDR3 runs 20 residues. The CDR3 DNA is TGTGCCAGCAGCTTAGGAAAGGGAGGGACTAGCGGGAGGATAGGGAATGAGCAGTTATTC. As protein: CASSLGKGGTSGRIGNEQLF.

With respect to this clonotype: One junction end disagrees with the germline gene, perhaps due to a read error. This chain uses TRBV7-9 with TRBJ2-1; D unresolved. Germline CDR1 and CDR2: SEHNR and FQNEAQ (reference sequence). The CDR3 spans 16 residues. CDR3 bases: TGTGCGAGCAGATTATGCGGCGAGAGCTCCTACAATGAGCAGTTCTTC. Its translation is CASRLCGESSYNEQFF. The full variable domain, completed using reference TRBV7-9 and TRBJ2-1, is DTGVSQNPRHKITKRGQNVTFRCDPISEHNRLYWYRQTLGQGPEFLTYFQNEAQLEKSRLLSDRFSAERPKGSFSTLEIQRTEQGDSAMYLCASRLCGESSYNEQFFGPGTRLTVL.

The chain couples TRBV27 to TRBJ2-7, with 8 bases matching TRBD2. CDR1 and CDR2 (germline): MNHEY, SMNVEV (reference sequence). CDR3 size: 14 residues. The CDR3 here is CARSFKAGGYDQYV. The CDR3, as DNA: TGTGCCCGCAGTTTTAAGGCGGGAGGCTACGATCAGTACGTC.

The chain has TRBV6-2 or TRBV6-3 and TRBJ1-5; TRBD1 agrees at 7 bases. The junction had 9 bases not matched to a gene; V was cut back by 6 bases and J by 1 base. CDR1 is MNHEY and CDR2 is SVGEGT in the germline V gene. CDR3 size: 16 residues. The CDR3 DNA reads as TGTGCCAGCAGACGTAGACAGGGAAGGAGCAATCAGCCCCAGCATTTT. Amino acids: CASRRRQGRSNQPQHF.

Comment on this clonotype: Germline and junction disagree at one end, which may indicate a read error. The CDR3 sequence is CASGLVSVIGAVTYNEQFF. In DNA, the CDR3 is TGTGCTAGTGGTTTGGTATCGGTCATAGGGGCCGTCACCTACAATGAGCAGTTCTTT. The chain combines TRBV12-5 with TRBJ2-1; a possible D gene is TRBD1 (5 bases). Germline V CDR1 and CDR2: LGHNT, FRNRAP. The CDR3 length is 19 residues.

The genes are TRBV20-1 and TRBJ2-1; 10 bases agree with TRBD2. V lost 0 bases to trimming and J lost 4 bases; unmatched junction nucleotides: 9. Germline CDR1 reads DFQATT; CDR2 reads SNEGSKA (reference sequence). The CDR3 covers 17 residues. The CDR3 DNA is TGCAGTGCTAGAGATTCGCTAGCGGGAGATTCTTACAATGAGCAGTTCTTC. Translating it yields CSARDSLAGDSYNEQFF.